This is a list of T cell receptor beta chains from one sample in a study of identical twins. A single record per CDR3 protein comes from TCRdb applying MiXCR to the 5' RACE reads. The data contain approximately 500,000 distinct CDR3 sequences, less than 25% of them singletons. This sample also belongs to another study, concerning T cells expressing NK-cell markers.

The material sequenced was CD4+ T cells sorted from blood. The receptors derive from a woman in her late teens or twenties in good health. Each CDR3 is given with its conserved first and last residue. The D gene is left open where the match is weak. For some rows the clone size is stated as once, few or many, or as a class when expanded; others skip it.

j_call	d_call	cdr3_length	v_call	clone_size	cdr3_nt	cdr3_aa
TRBJ2-7	NA	11	TRBV5-1	NA	TGCGCCAGCAGTTGGATGGGGGAGCAGTACTTC	CASSWMGEQYF
TRBJ2-1	NA	17	TRBV11-2	NA	TGTGCCAGCAGCGTTAGACAGGTTGGCCTAAAAGATAATGAGCAGTTCTTC	CASSVRQVGLKDNEQFF
TRBJ2-6	NA	14	TRBV10-3	NA	TGTGCCACCGGACAGATCTCTGGGGCCAACGTCCTGACTTTC	CATGQISGANVLTF
TRBJ2-3	NA	15	TRBV5-1	few	TGCGCCAGCAGCTCCCTCCCTACGGGCACAGATACGCAGTATTTT	CASSSLPTGTDTQYF
TRBJ2-5	NA	13	TRBV12-3/TRBV12-4	few	TGTGCCAGCAGGAGCGGGCCCCAAGAGACCCAGTACTTC	CASRSGPQETQYF
TRBJ1-2	TRBD1	13	TRBV20-1	many	TGCAGTGCTAGCTCACAGGGGTTCGGTGGCTACACCTTC	CSASSQGFGGYTF
TRBJ2-5	NA	14	TRBV7-2	NA	TGTGCCAGCAGTCCCCGGTGGGCCGAAGAGACCCAGTACTTC	CASSPRWAEETQYF
TRBJ2-7	NA	14	TRBV10-1	NA	TGCGCCAGCAGTGGGGGCCTCCCCTCGAACGAGCAGTACTTC	CASSGGLPSNEQYF
TRBJ1-2	TRBD1	13	TRBV10-2	few	TGCGCCAGCAGGGGACAGGGGGCGGATGGCTACACCTTC	CASRGQGADGYTF
TRBJ2-1	TRBD2	14	TRBV7-9	NA	TGTGCCAGCAGTACGGGACTAGCGGCCAATGAGCAGTTCTTC	CASSTGLAANEQFF
TRBJ2-1	TRBD2	15	TRBV3-1	few	TGTGCCAGCAGTCATCTAGCGGGGGTAAACAATGAGCAGTTCTTC	CASSHLAGVNNEQFF
TRBJ2-5	NA	12	TRBV20-1	few	TGCAGTGCTAGTGTCCAGCTCGGGGCCCAGTACTTC	CSASVQLGAQYF
TRBJ2-7	NA	14	TRBV7-6	few	TGTGCCAGCAGCTTAGCCCCGGGTCGTGGGGAGCAGTACTTC	CASSLAPGRGEQYF
TRBJ2-3	NA	14	TRBV5-1	NA	TGCGCCAGCAGCTTGGAACGGATTTGGGATACGCAGTATTTT	CASSLERIWDTQYF
TRBJ2-1	NA	14	TRBV12-3/TRBV12-4	NA	TGTGCCAGCAGCGTTCGACGAACCCTTAATGAGCAGTTCTTC	CASSVRRTLNEQFF
TRBJ2-3	TRBD2	14	TRBV19	once	TGTGCCAGTAGTATAACGGGAGGGGCAGATACGCAGTATTTT	CASSITGGADTQYF
TRBJ1-2	NA	15	TRBV5-5	few	TGTGCCAGCAGCTTGGCCCCGGACAGCCGCTATGGCTACACCTTC	CASSLAPDSRYGYTF
TRBJ2-1	NA	13	TRBV20-1	NA	TGCAGTGCCAGCAGAAGCCTTTACAATGAGCAGTTCTTC	CSASRSLYNEQFF
TRBJ2-1	TRBD1	13	TRBV7-2	NA	TGTGCCAGCTGGAACAGGGGGCTTGGTGAGCAGTTCTTC	CASWNRGLGEQFF
TRBJ2-5	NA	13	TRBV20-1	NA	TGCAGTGCCGTAACAGAGTACCAAGAGACCCAGTACTTC	CSAVTEYQETQYF
TRBJ2-3	TRBD2	14	TRBV5-1	NA	TGCGCCAGCAGCTCGGGGGGGCTCACAGATACGCAGTATTTT	CASSSGGLTDTQYF
TRBJ2-3	NA	14	TRBV4-2	few	TGTGCCAGCAGCCAAGATCCGGGCGCAGATACGCAGTATTTT	CASSQDPGADTQYF
TRBJ2-3	NA	14	TRBV6-5	NA	TGTGCCAGCAGTTACTCGACCACAACAGATACGCAGTATTTT	CASSYSTTTDTQYF
TRBJ2-3	NA	12	TRBV20-1	many	TGCAGTGCTTCGGCAGCCACAGATACGCAGTATTTT	CSASAATDTQYF
TRBJ2-5	NA	13	TRBV14	few	TGTGCCAGCAGCCAAGATTTGACAGAGACCCAGTACTTC	CASSQDLTETQYF
TRBJ2-1	NA	14	TRBV30	NA	TGTGCCTGGAGTGTTAGCGTCGGGCACCGGGAGCAGTTCTTC	CAWSVSVGHREQFF
TRBJ2-1	TRBD2	14	TRBV30	few	TGTGCCTGGAGTCCGGGAGGGGGGAAGAATGAGCAGTTCTTC	CAWSPGGGKNEQFF
TRBJ2-7	TRBD1	15	TRBV7-9	NA	TGTGCCAGCAGCTTTGGGGGACAGGGGTCCCACGAGCAGTACTTC	CASSFGGQGSHEQYF
TRBJ1-2	NA	14	TRBV7-9	NA	TGTGCCAGCAGTCTCGGGGGACCCAAGGGTGGCTACACCTTC	CASSLGGPKGGYTF
TRBJ2-3	TRBD2	18	TRBV11-2	NA	TGTGCCAGCAGCTTAATCCTTCTAGGAGCGGGGGGGGAAGATACGCAGTATTTT	CASSLILLGAGGEDTQYF
TRBJ1-5	NA	15	TRBV12-3/TRBV12-4	few	TGTGCCAGCAGTTTTACGGGGGGCAGAAATCAGCCCCAGCATTTT	CASSFTGGRNQPQHF
TRBJ2-6	TRBD1	15	TRBV7-8	few	TGTGCCAGCAGCGTTGACAGGGTTGGGGCCAACGTCCTGACTTTC	CASSVDRVGANVLTF
TRBJ2-3	NA	15	TRBV20-1	few	TGCAGTGCACCAAACTGGGGCTACAGCACAGATACGCAGTATTTT	CSAPNWGYSTDTQYF
TRBJ1-5	NA	14	TRBV18	NA	TGTGCCAGCTCACCAGGAATCGAGTATCAGCCCCAGCATTTT	CASSPGIEYQPQHF
TRBJ2-3	TRBD2	15	TRBV20-1	few	TGCAGTGCTAGAGGGACTAGCGGGAGCACAGATACGCAGTATTTT	CSARGTSGSTDTQYF
TRBJ2-1	NA	13	TRBV12-5	NA	TGTGCTAGTGGTCTACTGGAAGGGGGTGAGCAGTTCTTC	CASGLLEGGEQFF
TRBJ1-6	NA	15	TRBV20-1	NA	TGCAGTGCTAGAGTTAAGATGGCAGGGCGGTCACCCCTCCACTTT	CSARVKMAGRSPLHF
TRBJ2-3	TRBD1	15	TRBV4-1	NA	TGCGCCAGCAGCCAAGAGGACAGGGGAACAGATACGCAGTATTTT	CASSQEDRGTDTQYF
TRBJ1-4	NA	14	TRBV7-9	few	TGTGCCAGCAGCTTAGCCACAGGTCAGGGAAAACTGTTTTTT	CASSLATGQGKLFF
TRBJ2-2	NA	14	TRBV12-3/TRBV12-4	NA	TGTGCCAGCAGTCTAGGGTTGAGCACCGGGGAGCTGTTTTTT	CASSLGLSTGELFF
TRBJ2-7	NA	12	TRBV19	NA	TGTGCCACCAGGGACATGAGCTACGAGCAGTACTTC	CATRDMSYEQYF
TRBJ1-5	NA	14	TRBV7-9	NA	TGTGCCAGCAGCTTATATGGCGGGGAGCAGCCCCAGCATTTT	CASSLYGGEQPQHF
TRBJ2-3	NA	14	TRBV12-3/TRBV12-4	NA	TGTGCCAGCAGTTTGCGGTGGGGCACAGATACGCAGTATTTT	CASSLRWGTDTQYF
TRBJ2-2	NA	15	TRBV14	NA	TGTGCCAGCAGCCAGGGTGCAACTAACACCGGGGAGCTGTTTTTT	CASSQGATNTGELFF
TRBJ2-7	NA	14	TRBV13	NA	TGTGCCAGCAGCTTGAGTCGGGGGAGGAGGGAGCAGTACTTC	CASSLSRGRREQYF
TRBJ2-3	NA	15	TRBV5-1	few	TGCGCCAGCAGCTTGAACGCGGGAATCACAGATACGCAGTATTTT	CASSLNAGITDTQYF
TRBJ2-1	TRBD2	15	TRBV12-5	once	TGTGCTAGTGGTCCGCTAGCGGGACTTCTAAATGAGCAGTTCTTC	CASGPLAGLLNEQFF
TRBJ2-2	TRBD1	12	TRBV30	NA	TGTGCCCGACAGGGAAAAGCCGGGGAGCTGTTTTTT	CARQGKAGELFF
TRBJ1-5	NA	14	TRBV3-1	few	TGTGCCAGCAGCCTGAGACAGACCTACCAGCCCCAGCATTTT	CASSLRQTYQPQHF
TRBJ2-1	TRBD2	14	TRBV10-3	NA	TGTGCCATCAGGGGGACTAGCGAATACAATGAGCAGTTCTTC	CAIRGTSEYNEQFF
TRBJ2-7	TRBD2	12	TRBV20-1	NA	TGCAGTGCTGTAGCGGGATTCTACGAGCAGTACTTC	CSAVAGFYEQYF
TRBJ2-7	TRBD2	14	TRBV12-3/TRBV12-4	NA	TGTGCCAGCAGTTCCAGCGGGGGTTTCTACGAGCAGTACTTC	CASSSSGGFYEQYF
TRBJ2-3	NA	15	TRBV18	NA	TGTGCCAGCTCACCACCATCAGGGAGAAGAGATACGCAGTATTTT	CASSPPSGRRDTQYF
TRBJ1-1	NA	13	TRBV29-1	few	TGCAGCGTTCGCAGGACCCCTAACACTGAAGCTTTCTTT	CSVRRTPNTEAFF
TRBJ2-7	NA	13	TRBV20-1	NA	TGCAGTGCTAGCTCGCAATGGGCCTACGAGCAGTACTTC	CSASSQWAYEQYF
TRBJ2-6	TRBD1	15	TRBV12-3/TRBV12-4	NA	TGTGCCAGCAGTTTAGGCGGACAGGCCACCAACGTCCTGACTTTC	CASSLGGQATNVLTF